The source of this T cell receptor (delta chain) is a study of Vδ1+ human thymocytes. Sorted Vdelta1+ thymocytes were about 97% to 99.6% pure. The template was reverse-transcribed extracted RNA. Multiplex PCR used pooled V-gene forward primers and a constant-region reverse primer to amplify CDR3s. TCRdb reprocessed the multiplex PCR reads using CATT. The sample records 25,000 to 30,000 delta-chain clones, nearly 7.5% being singletons. Trimming took 1 base from V and 7 from J, leaving 16 bases between them. This CDR3 region has 15 residues. The germline V gene encodes CDR1 TSWWSYY and CDR2 QGS. This clone was detected only a few times. The antigen remains unidentified. Study findings and constraints: Highly polyclonal TRG and TRD repertoires with Gaussian CDR3 length distributions appeared in thymus. Approximately 20% of thymic delta-chain sequences were Vdelta2, with few Vdelta3, unlike blood Vdelta1+ controls. Unexpected Vdelta2 sequences could cause misinterpretation of bulk repertoire data.

Specimen: Vdelta1+ gamma-delta thymocytes from the thymus. The subset: FACS-sorted CD3+ TCRalphabeta- TCRVdelta1+ TCRVdelta2- thymocytes. This sequence was found in a girl less than two years old who had congenital heart surgery. The chain has TRDV1 and TRDJ1, with D hard to call. The CDR3, as DNA: TGTGCTCTTGGGGAACCAGTCCCCCCCTCCGGTAAACTCATCTTT. This translates into CALGEPVPPSGKLIF.